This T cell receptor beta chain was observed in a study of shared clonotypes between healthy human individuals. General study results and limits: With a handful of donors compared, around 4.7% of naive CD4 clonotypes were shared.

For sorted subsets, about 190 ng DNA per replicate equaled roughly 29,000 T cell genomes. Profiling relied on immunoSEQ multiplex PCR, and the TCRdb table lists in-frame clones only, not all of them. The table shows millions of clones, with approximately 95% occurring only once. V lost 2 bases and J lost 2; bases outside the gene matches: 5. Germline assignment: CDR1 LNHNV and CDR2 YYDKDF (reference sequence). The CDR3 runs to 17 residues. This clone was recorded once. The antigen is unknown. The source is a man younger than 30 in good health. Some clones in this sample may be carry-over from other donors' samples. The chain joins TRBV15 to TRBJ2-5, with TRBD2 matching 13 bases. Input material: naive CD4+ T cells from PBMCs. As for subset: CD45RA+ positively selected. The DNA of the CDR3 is TGTGCCACCAGCAGATACTTACTAGCGGGAGGGCAAGAGACCCAGTACTTC. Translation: CATSRYLLAGGQETQYF. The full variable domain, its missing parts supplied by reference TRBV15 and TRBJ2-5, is DAMVIQNPRYQVTQFGKPVTLSCSQTLNHNVMYWYQQKSSQAPKLLFHYYDKDFNNEADTPDNFQSRRPNTSFCFLDIRSPGLGDTAMYLCATSRYLLAGGQETQYFGPGTRLLVL.